This TCR beta chain was observed in a study of PD-L1 blockade in urothelial cancer. In the study overall: In the patient group, about 90% of the roughly 30 were males with bladder-origin urothelial cancer. Findings and limits, study-wide: Durable benefit accompanied greater 3-week expansion of tumor-associated blood clones.

On this clone: Its antigen is undetermined.

The protocol was immunoSEQ multiplex PCR, while the TCRdb copy is restricted to in-frame clones and leaves out a portion. The sample lists some 41,000 clones; about 83% were seen once. Time point noted: peripheral blood 6 weeks after treatment start. Patients had locally advanced or metastatic urothelial carcinoma. Patient sample counts ranged from 1 to 8, pretreatment and on-treatment. V was cut by 8 bases and J by 3 bases, with 11 bases left in between. CDR3 length: 13 residues. Germline V gene sequence: CDR1 MNHNY, CDR2 SVGAGI (reference sequence). The sequence was collected from a man aged 60 to 69 with urothelial cancer. Specimen: PBMCs, collected around atezolizumab (anti-PD-L1) treatment. This chain connects TRBV6-6 to TRBJ1-3; D ambiguous. This chain's CDR3 is CASLAGNGNTIYF. The CDR3, as DNA: TGTGCCAGCCTCGCGGGGAATGGAAACACCATATATTTT.